The 19 T cell receptor beta chains below all came from one sample that was sequenced in a study of molecular identifiers for immune sequencing clone quantification. TCRdb reprocessed the PCR reads with MiXCR, giving one entry per CDR3 protein. The table shows a few hundred thousand distinct CDR3 sequences, with over 20% occurring only once. The material sequenced was naive CD8+ T cells from blood, with Jurkat cell RNA spiked in. Subset: FACS-sorted CD8+CD4-CCR7+CD45RA+ naive T cells. These receptors originate from a human donor in good health. Some libraries in this study had Jurkat cell RNA spiked in.

The rearrangement joins TRBV2 to TRBJ1-1; no clear D. The CDR3 spans 16 residues. Per the germline V gene, CDR1 is SNHLY and CDR2 is FYNNEI. V dropped 4 bases and J dropped 1 base, with 16 bases sitting between them. CDR3 in amino acids: CASSATDHSTNTEAFF. DNA for the CDR3: TGTGCCAGCAGTGCCACGGATCATAGCACGAACACTGAAGCTTTCTTT.

This clonotype has a count of ten or more. J is TRBJ2-1 and V is TRBV7-9; 7 bases map to TRBD1. The ends lost 10 bases at V and 1 base at J; junction bases unmatched: 4. CDR3 length: 13 residues. Germline V CDR1 and CDR2: SEHNR, FQNEAQ (reference sequence). The CDR3 reads CAIPGQSYNEQFF. The CDR3 nucleotides are TGTGCCATCCCGGGACAGTCCTACAATGAGCAGTTCTTC.

The J gene is TRBJ1-3, the V gene TRBV25-1, with D possibly TRBD1 on 6 matching bases. CDR1 MGHDK and CDR2 SYGVNS come from the germline V gene. The CDR3 loop spans 13 amino acids. Trimming left V 10 bases short and J 1 base short, with 11 bases between. CDR3: CANSGVSGNTIYF. The CDR3 nucleotides read TGTGCCAACTCAGGGGTGTCTGGAAACACCATATATTTT.

To note about this clonotype: One base away lies a much larger clone, so this may be a sequencing read error. The chain employs TRBV5-1 and TRBJ1-1; TRBD1 agrees at 12 bases. The trim removed 7 bases at V and 1 base at J, leaving 5 bases unmatched. The CDR3 length is 15 residues. Germline V gene sequence: CDR1 SGHRS, CDR2 YFSETQ. In nucleotides, the CDR3 is TGCGCCAGCGGCGCGGGACAGGGGGCGAACACTGAAGCTTTCTTT. This gives the protein CASGAGQGANTEAFF.

At least ten counts were recorded for this clonotype. This chain joins TRBV28 and TRBJ2-7, with TRBD2 identical over 8 bases. Germline CDR1 is MDHEN and CDR2 is SYDVKM. V dropped 10 bases and J dropped 3; count of bases not matched to a gene: 8. This CDR3 comprises 13 residues. The CDR3 loop reads CATKRELVYEQYF. DNA for the CDR3: TGTGCCACCAAGCGGGAGCTGGTCTACGAGCAGTACTTC.

The chain employs TRBV16 and TRBJ2-1; D remains unclear. CDR1 is KGHSY and CDR2 is FQNENV in the germline V gene. CDR3 length equals 14 residues. Trimming removed 0 bases at V and 5 bases at J, with 8 bases between. Here the CDR3 reads CASSQSGRNNEQFF. The CDR3 DNA reads TGTGCCAGCAGCCAATCAGGCAGGAACAATGAGCAGTTCTTC.

There are a few counts of this clonotype. The chain is built from TRBV6-2 or TRBV6-3 and TRBJ2-5, with a weak D call TRBD2 (5 bases). Trimming took 2 bases from V and 5 from J, leaving 15 bases between them. This CDR3 comprises 15 residues. Germline CDR1 reads MNHEY; CDR2 reads SVGEGT. This chain's CDR3 is CASSYVMSGLETQYF. CDR3 coding DNA: TGTGCCAGCAGTTACGTTATGTCGGGGTTGGAGACCCAGTACTTC.

This clonotype was detected only once. The chain joins TRBV27 to TRBJ1-1; maybe TRBD1 (5 bases). Trimming shortened V by 6 bases and J by 0 bases, and 17 bases separated the two germline ends. From germline, CDR1 is MNHEY and CDR2 SMNVEV (reference sequence). This CDR3 has 16 residues. The CDR3 DNA follows: TGTGCCAGCAGGATTCGAGGGGAGGGGATGAACACTGAAGCTTTCTTT. Amino acids: CASRIRGEGMNTEAFF.

In regard to this clonotype: A much larger clone lies one base from this, so it may be a read error. The gene calls are TRBV6-5 and TRBJ2-3; unclear D gene. CDR3 length: 14 amino acids. CDR1 and CDR2 (germline): MNHEY, SVGAGI. CDR3 protein: CASGYSLTADTQYF. For the CDR3, the DNA is TGTGCCAGCGGTTACTCGCTAACAGCAGATACGCAGTATTTT.

This clonotype occurred many times. The V gene is TRBV20-1, the J gene TRBJ2-3; tentatively, D is TRBD2 (6 bases). Trimming stripped 6 bases from V and 3 bases from J, with 16 bases between. Germline CDR1 is DFQATT and CDR2 is SNEGSKA (reference sequence). CDR3 size: 14 residues. CDR3 bases: TGCAGTGCCCCCTCGGTTAGCGGTACAGATACGCAGTATTTT. Its protein product is CSAPSVSGTDTQYF.

This clonotype showed up many times. The V gene is TRBV7-3, the J gene TRBJ2-1; TRBD1 matches 9 bases. The length of the CDR3 is 13 residues. With V trimmed by 2 bases and J by 7 bases, 0 bases remained unmatched. CDR1 and CDR2 from the germline V gene are SGHTA and FQGTGA. The CDR3 DNA is TGTGCCAGCAGCTTAGACAGGGGGAATGAGCAGTTCTTC. Translation: CASSLDRGNEQFF.

Concerning this clonotype: A read error is possible here, since a much larger clone lies one base away. J is TRBJ1-2 and V is TRBV28, with TRBD1 matching 8 bases. The CDR3 sequence is 16 residues long. The V gene end was trimmed by 4 bases and the J gene end by 6 bases; junction bases not matched to a gene: 13. Germline CDR1 MDHEN, CDR2 SYDVKM. CDR3 in DNA: TGTGCCAGCAGTTCCTACGGTCAGGGGGCGTCCCATGGCTACACCTTC. Its protein is CASSSYGQGASHGYTF.

This clonotype was observed many times. This chain joins TRBV28 and TRBJ1-5; D is perhaps TRBD1 (5 bases). The V gene lost 6 bases and the J gene lost 5 bases, with 11 bases spanning the gap. Germline-derived CDR1 and CDR2 are MDHEN and SYDVKM. This CDR3 is built from 13 residues. DNA for the CDR3: TGTGCCAGCAGATTAGTAGGGGATCAGCCCCAGCATTTT. Translating gives CASRLVGDQPQHF.

The rearrangement uses TRBV27 and TRBJ2-2; no clear D. Germline V gene data show CDR1 as MNHEY and CDR2 as SMNVEV (reference sequence). V shed 5 bases and J shed 0 bases, with 16 bases lying between them. The length of the CDR3 is 17 residues. In nucleotides, the CDR3 is TGTGCCAGCAGTCCCCGAGTCGGATCCGCGAACACCGGGGAGCTGTTTTTT. This translates into CASSPRVGSANTGELFF.

A few counts support this clonotype. CDR3 in DNA: TGTGCCAGCAGTGACCGGGGGATCCCCTACAATGAGCAGTTCTTC. This translates into CASSDRGIPYNEQFF. The V and J genes are TRBV2 and TRBJ2-1; tentatively, D is TRBD2 (6 bases). The germline V gene has CDR1 SNHLY and CDR2 FYNNEI. V lost 3 bases and J lost 2, with 11 bases in between. This CDR3 has 15 residues.

This clonotype came up many times. This rearrangement joins TRBV28 to TRBJ2-3, with 10 bases aligning to TRBD2. The V and J ends lost 0 bases and 4 bases, in that order; junction bases with no gene match: 7. CDR1 is MDHEN, CDR2 SYDVKM, per germline. CDR3 length: 17 residues. The CDR3 DNA reads as TGTGCCAGCAGTTTATGGGTAGCGGGAGGAGGGGCAGATACGCAGTATTTT. As protein: CASSLWVAGGGADTQYF.

This clonotype was observed a single time. The V gene is TRBV27, the J gene TRBJ2-7; 12 bases map to TRBD2. The junction had 9 bases not matched to a gene; V was cut back by 4 bases and J by 5 bases. There are 16 residues in the CDR3. Germline V lookup: CDR1 MNHEY, CDR2 SMNVEV (reference sequence). CDR3 bases: TGTGCCAGCAGTTCCCTCCTAGCGGGAGGGCTAAACGAGCAGTACTTC. This sequence encodes CASSSLLAGGLNEQYF.

Ten or more counts support this clonotype. The gene calls are TRBV7-8 and TRBJ1-2; D remains unclear. CDR3 length equals 16 residues. The V gene lost 0 bases and the J gene lost 3 bases, with 14 bases spanning the gap. Germline-derived CDR1 and CDR2 are SGHVS and FQNEAQ. As DNA, the CDR3 is TGTGCCAGCAGCTTAGCATTGACAATGGAGTACTATGGCTACACCTTC. It specifies CASSLALTMEYYGYTF.

Many counts were recorded for this clonotype. The chain couples TRBV20-1 to TRBJ2-3; TRBD1 agrees at 7 bases. Germline-derived CDR1 and CDR2 are DFQATT and SNEGSKA (reference sequence). V lost 5 bases and J lost 3; bases outside the gene matches: 8. This CDR3 is 14 amino acids long. CDR3 in amino acids: CSALTGRRTDTQYF. The CDR3 region has the DNA TGCAGTGCTTTGACAGGGCGTCGTACAGATACGCAGTATTTT.